This T cell receptor beta chain was captured in a study of shared clonotypes between healthy human individuals. Study-wide results and limits: In general, naive subsets displayed greater estimated richness than memory subsets did.

Trimming cost V 11 bases and J 3 bases, with 14 bases left between them. This CDR3 contains 12 residues. The germline gives CDR1 ENHRY, CDR2 SYGVKD. Concerning this clone: Its antigen remains unknown.

The assay was immunoSEQ multiplex PCR, and TCRdb's table has in-frame clones only and misses some. The sample carries around 2.5 million clones, over 85% recorded once. This sequence joins TRBV10-3 and TRBJ2-7; a weak D match, TRBD2 (6 bases). This TCR was sampled from a man in his late teens or twenties in good health. Some clones in this sample may be carry-over from other donors' samples. The sequencing sample was made of naive CD4+ T cells from PBMCs. Noted subset: CD45RA+ positively selected. The CDR3: CALGTSLYEQYF. In DNA form, the CDR3 reads TGTGCCCTCGGGACTTCCCTCTACGAGCAGTACTTC.